What follows describes a single T cell receptor beta chain. Its antigen is undetermined. It was with 60 Vbeta and 13 Jbeta primers that the PCR ran. Here immunoSEQ multiplex PCR was the method, and the copy in TCRdb shows in-frame clones only, minus some. The table has some 160,000 clones, roughly four fifths seen once; the top ten hold about 3.7%. The record originates from a study of cytomegalovirus exposure and HLA in healthy donors. The study, taken as a whole, reports: A previous analysis found most TCR beta V segments productive roughly 87% or roughly 30% of the time. Later, TCR association rates were found to vary by HLA locus, highest for DRB1 and lowest for HLA-C. Per a later analysis, 18,000 or so TCR beta sequences showed association with HLA alleles at 0.05 false discovery rate. Other equally common chains were less clonally expanded than HLA-associated TCR beta chains, a later analysis showed.

Germline CDR1 reads SEHNR; CDR2 reads FQNEAQ (reference sequence). Trimming took 3 bases from V and 3 from J, leaving 8 bases between them. The CDR3 sequence is 13 residues long. Sequenced sample: PBMCs. The TCR sequence derives from a male donor in good health and CMV-seronegative. The V gene is TRBV7-9, the J gene TRBJ2-5; D ambiguous. The DNA for the CDR3 is TGTGCCAGCAGCTTCCCCGGAGAAGAGACCCAGTACTTC. Encoded protein: CASSFPGEETQYF.